The T cell receptor (beta chain) under discussion was sequenced for a study of T cells in Graves' hyperthyroidism and ophthalmopathy. Notes on the study in general: Blood also contained most expanded thyroid clonotypes above 0.001.

The ends were cut back, 6 bases at V and 1 base at J, with 10 bases in the middle. CDR3 size: 14 residues. Germline assignment: CDR1 KGHDR and CDR2 SFDVKD. RNA transcripts were the template for amplifying TCR beta CDR3 regions. The TCR CDR3 first-round RT-PCR relied on the HTBI primer set. TCRdb itself ran the multiplex PCR reads through MiXCR, one entry per CDR3 protein. Altogether more than 550,000 distinct CDR3 sequences are present, 15% to 20% being singletons, with the ten largest covering 15% to 17%. A word on this clonotype: The target antigen is unknown. Given the absence of the conserved phenylalanine or tryptophan at the CDR3 end, a read error is likely.

The sequencing input was blood. The clonotype was recovered from a man aged 50 to 60 with Graves' hyperthyroidism. The chain uses TRBV24-1 and TRBJ2-3, with TRBD1 as a possible D gene (6 bases). This CDR3 reads CATSLQGGTDTQYL. DNA for the CDR3: TGTGCCACCAGTCTACAGGGTGGCACAGATACGCAGTATCTT.